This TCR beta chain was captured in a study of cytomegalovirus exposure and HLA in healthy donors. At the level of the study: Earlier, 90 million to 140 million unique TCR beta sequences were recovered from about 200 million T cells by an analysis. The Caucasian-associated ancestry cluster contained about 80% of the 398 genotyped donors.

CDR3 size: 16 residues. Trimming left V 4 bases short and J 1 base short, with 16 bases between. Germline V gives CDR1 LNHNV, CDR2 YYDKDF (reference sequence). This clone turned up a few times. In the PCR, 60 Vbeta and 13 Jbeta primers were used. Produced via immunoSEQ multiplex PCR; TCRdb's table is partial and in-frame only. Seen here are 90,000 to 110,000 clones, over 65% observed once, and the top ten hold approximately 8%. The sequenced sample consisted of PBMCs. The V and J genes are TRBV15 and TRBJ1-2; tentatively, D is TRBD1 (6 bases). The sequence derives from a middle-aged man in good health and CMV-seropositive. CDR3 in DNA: TGTGCCACCAGCACCGGCCGGGGGGGCAATAACTATGGCTACACCTTC. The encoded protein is CATSTGRGGNNYGYTF.